A selection of T cell receptor beta chains follows, all from one sample in a study of T cells after yellow fever vaccination. TCRdb independently ran MiXCR on the 5' RACE reads; one entry per CDR3 protein. The repertoire has around 67,000 distinct CDR3 sequences, approximately 7.7% of them found once; the top ten carry roughly 35%. Source: CD8+ T cells sorted from PBMCs, taken roughly 5 days after the first yellow fever vaccination. Receptors originate from a man between 18 and 29 years old who received the YFV17D yellow fever vaccine. CDR3s include the opening cysteine and the closing phenylalanine or tryptophan. Fields, in order: V gene, CDR3 length, J gene, D gene, clone size, CDR3 protein, CDR3 DNA. D genes are given only for firm matches. A clone size is listed for some rows: how often the clone was seen (once, few, many), or a class if it is expanded.

>TRBV29-1|15|TRBJ2-3|TRBD2|NA
CSVEGGGTGTDTQYF
TGCAGCGTTGAAGGGGGGGGGACCGGCACAGATACGCAGTATTTT
>TRBV5-1|16|TRBJ2-1|TRBD2|many
CASSSSLAGGYNEQFF
TGCGCCAGCAGCTCCTCTCTAGCGGGGGGCTACAATGAGCAGTTCTTC
>TRBV7-6|18|TRBJ2-2|TRBD2|many
CASSLLTYSGGRTGELFF
TGTGCCAGCAGCCTTCTAACTTACAGCGGGGGGCGGACCGGGGAGCTGTTTTTT
>TRBV2|14|TRBJ2-2|NA|NA
CASRPLADTGELFF
TGTGCCAGCAGGCCCCTAGCCGACACCGGGGAGCTGTTTTTT
>TRBV12-3/TRBV12-4|16|TRBJ1-1|NA|few
CASSSDDILLNTEAFF
TGTGCCAGCAGTTCCGATGACATTCTTCTGAACACTGAAGCTTTCTTT
>TRBV28|19|TRBJ2-1|TRBD2|NA
CASSLPGLAGGPSYNEQFF
TGTGCCAGCAGCCTACCGGGACTAGCGGGGGGGCCTAGCTACAATGAGCAGTTCTTC
>TRBV6-2/TRBV6-3|18|TRBJ2-6|TRBD2|few
CASSYSRSSGDGANVLTF
TGTGCCAGCAGTTACAGTCGGTCTAGCGGGGACGGGGCCAACGTCCTGACTTTC
>TRBV7-3|13|TRBJ2-1|NA|few
CASSLPGDVNQFF
TGTGCCAGCAGCTTACCCGGGGATGTGAATCAGTTCTTC
>TRBV7-6|15|TRBJ2-5|NA|many
CASSFTLGVQETQYF
TGTGCCAGCAGCTTCACGCTGGGGGTGCAAGAGACCCAGTACTTC
>TRBV6-1|14|TRBJ2-1|NA|NA
CASSSGTGLYEQFF
TGTGCCAGCAGCTCCGGGACGGGACTGTATGAGCAGTTCTTC
>TRBV6-2/TRBV6-3|15|TRBJ1-1|NA|many
CASSTPGVRNTEAFF
TGTGCCAGCAGTACCCCAGGGGTTAGAAACACTGAAGCTTTCTTT
>TRBV5-4|17|TRBJ2-1|TRBD2|many
CASSHGRGGGFYNEQFF
TGTGCCAGCAGCCATGGGCGGGGCGGGGGGTTCTACAATGAGCAGTTCTTC
>TRBV10-3|12|TRBJ2-2|NA|NA
CAIREDTGELFF
TGTGCCATCAGAGAAGACACCGGGGAGCTGTTTTTT
>TRBV24-1|15|TRBJ2-5|NA|medium-sized
CATSAPGGPSETQYF
TGTGCCACCAGCGCGCCCGGGGGTCCATCAGAGACCCAGTACTTC
>TRBV6-5|12|TRBJ1-2|NA|few
CASRQGDVGYTF
TGTGCCAGCAGACAGGGAGACGTTGGCTACACCTTC
>TRBV5-5|17|TRBJ2-3|NA|few
CASSPIPERISTDTQYF
TGTGCCAGCAGCCCGATTCCCGAGAGAATTAGCACAGATACGCAGTATTTT
>TRBV21-1|15|TRBJ2-6|NA|many
CASSNESSGANVLTF
TGTGCCAGCAGCAACGAAAGCTCTGGGGCCAACGTCCTGACTTTC
>TRBV24-1|15|TRBJ2-1|NA|few
CATSDPDRSYNEQFF
TGTGCCACCAGTGACCCCGACAGATCCTACAATGAGCAGTTCTTC
>TRBV7-9|13|TRBJ2-5|NA|NA
CASSLEVGETQYF
TGTGCCAGCAGCTTAGAGGTCGGGGAGACCCAGTACTTC
>TRBV20-1|14|TRBJ2-3|NA|NA
CSAQGGGRTDTQYF
TGCAGTGCTCAGGGGGGGGGCAGGACAGATACGCAGTATTTT
>TRBV12-3/TRBV12-4|15|TRBJ2-2|TRBD2|many
CASSLGIAGTGELFF
TGTGCCAGCAGTTTAGGGATAGCGGGGACCGGGGAGCTGTTTTTT
>TRBV3-1|15|TRBJ1-6|NA|NA
CASRRIRDYNSPLHF
TGTGCCAGCAGAAGAATCCGGGACTATAATTCACCCCTCCACTTT
>TRBV13|17|TRBJ2-1|NA|NA
CASSSGGGTSSYNEQFF
TGTGCCAGCAGCTCGGGCGGGGGCACGAGCTCCTACAATGAGCAGTTCTTC
>TRBV19|18|TRBJ2-2|TRBD1|NA
CASSPRQGPPSNTGELFF
TGTGCCAGTAGTCCCCGACAGGGGCCTCCTTCTAACACCGGGGAGCTGTTTTTT
>TRBV7-9|14|TRBJ2-2|NA|few
CASSLTRNTGELFF
TGTGCCAGCAGCCTAACACGGAACACCGGGGAGCTGTTTTTT
>TRBV6-5|12|TRBJ2-2|NA|NA
CASSYQTGELFF
TGTGCCAGCAGTTACCAGACCGGGGAGCTGTTTTTT
>TRBV6-2/TRBV6-3|15|TRBJ1-5|TRBD1|NA
CASSYYRGSNQPQHF
TGTGCCAGCAGTTACTACAGGGGTAGCAATCAGCCCCAGCATTTT
>TRBV20-1|12|TRBJ1-5|NA|many
CRAGGGNQPQHF
TGCAGGGCGGGAGGGGGGAATCAGCCCCAGCATTTT
>TRBV7-6|18|TRBJ2-1|TRBD2|many
CASSLDRGGGPGYNEQFF
TGTGCCAGCAGCTTAGACCGGGGGGGGGGCCCCGGGTACAATGAGCAGTTCTTC
>TRBV3-1|14|TRBJ2-5|NA|NA
CASSSGTPRETQYF
TGTGCCAGCAGTTCCGGGACACCTCGAGAGACCCAGTACTTC
>TRBV6-2/TRBV6-3|15|TRBJ2-3|TRBD2|NA
CASGLGGGAPDTQYF
TGTGCCAGCGGGCTGGGCGGGGGGGCCCCAGATACGCAGTATTTT
>TRBV28|14|TRBJ2-5|NA|NA
CASRPGMEQETQYF
TGTGCCAGCAGGCCGGGAATGGAACAAGAGACCCAGTACTTC
>TRBV28|13|TRBJ2-3|NA|NA
CASSLSGTHTQYF
TGTGCCAGCAGTTTATCGGGGACTCATACGCAGTATTTT
>TRBV29-1|12|TRBJ2-3|NA|few
CSVPARTDTQYF
TGCAGCGTCCCAGCTCGCACAGATACGCAGTATTTT
>TRBV11-2|17|TRBJ2-1|TRBD2|NA
CASIRLAGGPGLSQQLF
TGTGCCAGCATTAGACTAGCGGGGGGGCCTGGCTTGTCTCAGCAGCTCTTC
>TRBV10-3|16|TRBJ2-2|TRBD1|few
CAIRIDRAGGTGELFF
TGTGCCATCAGAATCGACAGGGCTGGGGGCACCGGGGAGCTGTTTTTT
>TRBV7-9|12|TRBJ1-6|NA|many
CASSLENSPLHF
TGTGCCAGCAGCTTAGAGAATTCACCCCTCCACTTT
>TRBV6-2/TRBV6-3|17|TRBJ1-6|NA|few
CASSYSPQGSYNSPLHF
TGTGCCAGCAGTTACTCCCCTCAGGGCTCCTATAATTCACCCCTCCACTTT
>TRBV5-1|14|TRBJ2-3|TRBD1|many
CASSLLQGADTQYF
TGCGCCAGCAGTCTTCTTCAGGGGGCAGATACGCAGTATTTT
>TRBV24-1|12|TRBJ2-1|NA|many
CATSSAYNEQFF
TGTGCCACCAGTTCCGCCTACAATGAGCAGTTCTTC
>TRBV7-2|15|TRBJ2-7|NA|few
CASSPEAGAPYEQYF
TGTGCCAGCAGCCCTGAGGCCGGGGCCCCATACGAGCAGTACTTC
>TRBV9|16|TRBJ2-3|TRBD2|many
CASSLSGGAEADTQYF
TGTGCCAGCAGCTTATCCGGGGGGGCCGAGGCAGATACGCAGTATTTT
>TRBV11-1|16|TRBJ2-2|NA|NA
CASSLVGGPNTGELFF
TGTGCCAGCAGCTTAGTAGGGGGGCCGAACACCGGGGAGCTGTTTTTT
>TRBV19|14|TRBJ1-1|NA|few
CASSMKGWGTEAFF
TGTGCCAGTAGTATGAAAGGTTGGGGCACTGAAGCTTTCTTT
>TRBV20-1|14|TRBJ2-7|TRBD2|few
CSASSGRGGNEQYF
TGCAGTGCTAGTTCCGGACGGGGGGGGAACGAGCAGTACTTC
>TRBV18|17|TRBJ2-1|NA|many
CASSPPVIGTEDNEQFF
TGTGCCAGCTCACCACCGGTAATCGGGACTGAGGACAATGAGCAGTTCTTC
>TRBV12-3/TRBV12-4|14|TRBJ1-1|TRBD1|NA
CASTPGQLNTEAFF
TGTGCCAGCACCCCGGGACAGTTGAACACTGAAGCTTTCTTT
>TRBV27|18|TRBJ2-1|NA|NA
CASSPRGIPPLTYNEQFF
TGTGCCAGCAGTCCGAGGGGGATACCTCCCCTTACCTACAATGAGCAGTTCTTC
>TRBV27|14|TRBJ1-5|TRBD1|NA
CASSSLTGGQPQHF
TGTGCCAGCAGTTCTCTGACAGGGGGTCAGCCCCAGCATTTT
>TRBV4-3|15|TRBJ1-2|TRBD1|many
CASSQDVTGLYGYTF
TGCGCCAGCAGCCAAGATGTGACAGGGCTCTATGGCTACACCTTC
>TRBV3-1|16|TRBJ2-1|TRBD2|many
CASSQEAGGLSNEQFF
TGTGCCAGCAGCCAAGAAGCGGGGGGGCTAAGTAATGAGCAGTTCTTC
>TRBV9|13|TRBJ2-1|NA|many
CASSPSTSNEQFF
TGTGCCAGCAGCCCGTCAACTTCCAATGAGCAGTTCTTC
>TRBV3-1|15|TRBJ2-5|NA|NA
CASCPSDGYQETQYF
TGTGCCAGCTGCCCTTCGGACGGGTACCAAGAGACCCAGTACTTC
>TRBV4-3|18|TRBJ2-5|TRBD1|many
CASSQDWLPTGGGETQYF
TGCGCCAGCAGCCAAGATTGGCTACCGACAGGGGGCGGGGAGACCCAGTACTTC
>TRBV6-1|15|TRBJ1-6|NA|NA
CASTFGADVGSPLHF
TGTGCCAGCACCTTCGGGGCGGATGTGGGATCACCCCTCCACTTT
>TRBV4-2|14|TRBJ2-1|NA|NA
CAISPGVQHNEQFF
TGTGCCATCAGCCCGGGGGTCCAGCATAATGAGCAGTTCTTC
>TRBV27|15|TRBJ2-2|TRBD1|many
CASSLKGRGSGELFF
TGTGCCAGCAGTTTAAAGGGCAGGGGGTCCGGGGAGCTGTTTTTT
>TRBV29-1|12|TRBJ2-1|NA|few
CSVFGGFNEQFF
TGCAGCGTTTTTGGGGGCTTCAATGAGCAGTTCTTC